Given below is one T cell receptor beta chain in context. The data were taken from a study of CD8+ T cells in alopecia areata. CDR3 length: 12 residues. Germline V gene lookup returns CDR1 SQVTM and CDR2 ANQGSEA. cDNA reverse transcribed from extracted RNA served as the sequencing template. Only in-frame clones appear in the TCRdb table, and some are missing; sequencing was by immunoSEQ multiplex PCR. The table has some 180,000 clones, roughly 56% seen once. This TCR came from a human donor in good health. The sequenced sample was CD8+ T cells sorted from blood. The chain recombines TRBV29-1 with TRBJ2-5; no reliable D call. The DNA end is a closer match to TRBJ2-7, so the J assignment may be wrong. CDR3 nucleotides: TGCAGCGTTGAAGGGCAACCCTACGAGCAGTACTTC. This gives the protein CSVEGQPYEQYF.